This TCR beta chain was recorded in a study of blood T cell repertoires in COVID-19 (dated by TCRdb to 2020 to 2022). Study-level background: The collaborator samples originated in the United States, Italy and Spain and spanned the acute and convalescent phases of COVID-19. The prospective study material was composed of cDNA or gDNA derived from T cells, B-cell-depleted T cells, or PBMCs. The dataset comprised deeply sampled blood TCRbeta repertoires from subjects exposed to, actively infected with, or recovered from COVID-19. The repertoires were released in a freely available public database meant as a resource for research on the immune response to SARS-CoV-2. Samples were obtained from the ongoing ImmuneRACE study (first 160 participants) and from approximately 1,200 subjects provided by 6 global collaborators. The sample metadata nearly always contained a de-identified subject ID, COVID-19 status, age in years and sex. Where available, HLA class I and class II types were taken from metadata supplied by the sample provider and were not determined by assay-based typing. The paper's findings and limits, for the study overall: How much clinical and demographic metadata was included differed by source and by participant, and the metadata was provided uncurated.

Each collaborating institution followed its own protocols to collect whole blood in K2EDTA tubes. For TCRbeta analysis, collaborator samples were shipped as frozen whole blood, as isolated PBMCs, or as DNA extracted from either sample type. This clone has only one observation. Its antigen has not been determined. Per-nucleotide qualities are absent, and no much larger clonotype sits a single base away. TCRbeta CDR3 regions were amplified from genomic DNA by means of the immunoSEQ Assay, a bias-controlled multiplex PCR. Regarding the original processing steps: The number of nucleated cells in each sample was estimated from the amplification of reference gene primers within the assay. To quantify the absolute abundance of each unique TCRbeta CDR3 rearrangement, sequence reads were collapsed and filtered. Productive Simpson clonality was computed per sample as the square root of Simpson's diversity index over productive rearrangements. The clones in this table, taken by TCRdb from immuneACCESS, are in-frame only. Not every clone is retained; where verified, under half of the shortfall comes from an unresolved V gene, and the cause of the rest is unknown. D and trimming were read from the DNA, whereas the V and J calls and clone size are those reported in that table. The sample has about 200,000 clones on record, more than 85% of them singletons. The biggest ten clones account for around 2.7% of the sample.

The CDR3 goes from the cysteine to the phenylalanine over 17 residues. The DNA shown is the 51-base CDR3, in frame from base 1. CDR1 MRHNA and CDR2 SNTAGT are derived from the germline V gene. The V and J ends are trimmed by 2 bases and 2 bases, leaving 16 bases between them. Recombination linked TRBV6-4 to TRBJ1-5; the D gene identity is not certain. Sequences were obtained from peripheral blood. This TCR was sampled from a man aged 60 to 69 with acute or convalescent COVID-19. The CDR3 reads CASSDSPSGRGNQPQHF. The DNA sequence follows: TGTGCCAGCAGTGACAGTCCCTCTGGCCGGGGCAATCAGCCCCAGCATTTT.